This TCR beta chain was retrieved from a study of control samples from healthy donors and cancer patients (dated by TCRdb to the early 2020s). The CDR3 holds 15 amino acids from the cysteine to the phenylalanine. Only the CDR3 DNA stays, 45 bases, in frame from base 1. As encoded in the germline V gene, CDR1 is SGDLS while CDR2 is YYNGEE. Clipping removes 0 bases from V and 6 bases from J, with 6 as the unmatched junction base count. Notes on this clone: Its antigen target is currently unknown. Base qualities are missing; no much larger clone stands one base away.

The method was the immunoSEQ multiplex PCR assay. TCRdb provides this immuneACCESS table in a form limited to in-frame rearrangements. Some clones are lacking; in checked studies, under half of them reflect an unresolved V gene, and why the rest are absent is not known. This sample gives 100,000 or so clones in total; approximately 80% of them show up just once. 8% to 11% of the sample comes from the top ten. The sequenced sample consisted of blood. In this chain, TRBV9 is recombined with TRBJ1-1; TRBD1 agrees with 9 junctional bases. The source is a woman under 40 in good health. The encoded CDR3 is CASSVVPGQGSEAFF. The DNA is TGTGCCAGCAGCGTAGTGCCGGGACAGGGATCTGAAGCTTTCTTT.